The next 16 T cell receptor beta chains were all read from a single sample in a study of T cell clones after liver transplantation. Profiling relied on immunoSEQ multiplex PCR, and the TCRdb table lists in-frame clones only, not all of them. Among 55,000 to 80,000 clones, more than 75% were seen once, and the ten largest hold about 2.5%. Sample: CD4+ T cells from blood, taken before liver transplant. These receptors were obtained from a human donor who received a liver transplant.

This chain connects TRBV7-8 to TRBJ2-3, with D hard to call. From germline, CDR1 is SGHVS and CDR2 FQNEAQ. The CDR3 has 12 residues. V dropped 4 bases and J dropped 2 bases, with 4 bases sitting between them. CDR3 nucleotides: TGTGCCAGCAGCTCCTCCACAGATACGCAGTATTTT. Amino acids: CASSSSTDTQYF.

As DNA, the CDR3 is TGTGCCAGCAGCCCCAGGGTAGTGGGCACTGAAGCTTTCTTT. It specifies CASSPRVVGTEAFF. V usage is TRBV11-2 and J usage is TRBJ1-1; D perhaps matches TRBD1 (5 bases). The germline gives CDR1 SGHAT, CDR2 FQNNGV. The CDR3 covers 14 residues. Trimming took 5 bases from V and 4 from J, leaving 14 bases between them.

J is TRBJ2-7 and V is TRBV7-3, with 7 bases fitting TRBD2. The CDR3 covers 13 residues. The junction had 4 bases not matched to a gene; V was cut back by 1 base and J by 7 bases. The germline V gene has CDR1 SGHTA and CDR2 FQGTGA. Here the CDR3 DNA reads TGTGCCAGCAGCTTAATGGGAGGGCTGGAGCAGTACTTC. The encoded protein is CASSLMGGLEQYF.

V is TRBV9 and J is TRBJ1-1; D unresolved. The CDR3 spans 15 residues. V shed 3 bases and J shed 6 bases, with 18 bases lying between them. Germline V gene data show CDR1 as SGDLS and CDR2 as YYNGEE. Here the CDR3 reads CASSGSVPGESEAFF. CDR3 coding DNA: TGTGCCAGCAGCGGGTCGGTACCGGGCGAATCTGAAGCTTTCTTT.

The rearrangement uses TRBV19 and TRBJ1-1; D gene unclear. CDR3 length: 17 amino acids. CDR1 and CDR2 from the germline V gene are LNHDA and SQIVND (reference sequence). V lost 4 bases, J lost 1 base, and 19 bases lay in between. Written as DNA, the CDR3 is TGTGCCAGTAGTACCCCTGGAGTTGTGAGTAGGAACACTGAAGCTTTCTTT. Protein sequence: CASSTPGVVSRNTEAFF.

The chain has TRBV6-1 and TRBJ1-3; D is unclear. This CDR3 region has 17 residues. The germline V and J ends were trimmed by 0 bases and 0 bases, with 12 bases remaining between them. Germline V gene lookup returns CDR1 MNHNS and CDR2 SASEGT. The DNA for the CDR3 is TGTGCCAGCAGTGAAGCCCCGGGAGGCCCCTCTGGAAACACCATATATTTT. This gives the protein CASSEAPGGPSGNTIYF.

V usage is TRBV10-2 and J usage is TRBJ2-3; the D is unclear. Germline CDR1 and CDR2: WSHSY and SAAADI. CDR3 length: 15 amino acids. Trimming took off 2 bases at V and 4 bases at J, with 13 bases between the two ends. CDR3 in amino acids: CASSEVGHQADTQYF. The CDR3 DNA follows: TGCGCCAGCAGTGAGGTGGGTCACCAGGCAGATACGCAGTATTTT.

The genes are TRBV29-1 and TRBJ2-1; 10 positions match TRBD1. Trimming at V came to 2 bases and at J to 2 bases, leaving 3 bases not matched to a gene. The V gene's germline CDR1 is SQVTM and CDR2 ANQGSEA. The CDR3 loop spans 15 amino acids. The CDR3 sequence: CSVEQTGGAYNEQFF. The CDR3 DNA reads as TGCAGCGTTGAACAGACAGGGGGCGCCTACAATGAGCAGTTCTTC.

The rearrangement joins TRBV19 to TRBJ1-3; D is undetermined. Germline-derived CDR1 and CDR2 are LNHDA and SQIVND (reference sequence). V lost 9 bases to trimming and J lost 0 bases, with 15 bases between them. CDR3 length: 15 residues. The CDR3, as DNA: TGTGCCAGCTCGATGGCGGGGATCTCTGGAAACACCATATATTTT. It specifies CASSMAGISGNTIYF.

This clone has only one observation. J is TRBJ1-5 and V is TRBV7-8, with D unclear. Looked up from germline, CDR1 is SGHVS and CDR2 is FQNEAQ. Trimming removed 7 bases from V and 1 base from J, with 14 bases in between. The CDR3 totals 15 residues. CDR3 DNA sequence: TGTGCCAGCACCTCCCGGTTTGGGAGCAATCAGCCCCAGCATTTT. It translates to CASTSRFGSNQPQHF.

The CDR3: CASREGLAGGKQFF. The DNA for the CDR3 is TGTGCCAGCAGGGAAGGACTAGCGGGAGGGAAACAGTTCTTC. V gene TRBV25-1 combines with J gene TRBJ2-1, with 15 bases matching TRBD2. Germline CDR1 reads MGHDK; CDR2 reads SYGVNS. This CDR3 has 14 residues. J was trimmed by 13 bases and V by 6 bases; bases with no gene match: 7.

CDR3 sequence: CASSLFLAGDNEQFF. The CDR3 DNA reads as TGCGCCAGCAGCTTGTTCCTAGCGGGAGACAATGAGCAGTTCTTC. V is TRBV5-1 and J is TRBJ2-1; 10 nucleotides line up with TRBD2. This CDR3 contains 15 residues. CDR1 and CDR2 from the germline V gene are SGHRS and YFSETQ. V was clipped by 1 base and J by 5 bases; unmatched bases: 3.

This chain connects TRBV14 to TRBJ2-7, with D perhaps TRBD1 or TRBD2 (5 bases each). CDR3 length: 16 residues. V lost 1 base and J 0 bases, leaving 13 bases between the germline ends. Germline loops: CDR1 SGHDN, CDR2 FVKESK. In DNA form, the CDR3 reads TGTGCCAGCAGCCAAGTTGGATGGGGGAGCTCCTACGAGCAGTACTTC. This codes for CASSQVGWGSSYEQYF.

The V gene is TRBV5-4, the J gene TRBJ2-3; D ambiguous. Trimming took off 0 bases at V and 1 base at J, with 3 bases between the two ends. The CDR3 spans 13 residues. Germline V lookup: CDR1 SGHNT, CDR2 YYREEE (reference sequence). CDR3 in DNA: TGTGCCAGCAGCTTGGGGGGCACAGATACGCAGTATTTT. Its protein product is CASSLGGTDTQYF. Supplemented by reference TRBV5-4 and TRBJ2-3, the full variable domain reads ETGVTQSPTHLIKTRGQQVTLRCSSQSGHNTVSWYQQALGQGPQFIFQYYREEENGRGNFPPRFSGLQFPNYSSELNVNALELDDSALYLCASSLGGTDTQYFGPGTRLTVL.

V is TRBV29-1 and J is TRBJ2-1; TRBD1 aligns across 8 bases. The germline gives CDR1 SQVTM, CDR2 ANQGSEA. V was pared by 7 bases and J by 3 bases, with 2 bases of the junction left unmatched. This CDR3 region has 12 residues. CDR3 region: CSGGQGYNEQFF. The CDR3 DNA reads as TGCAGCGGAGGACAGGGCTACAATGAGCAGTTCTTC.

This chain joins TRBV6-1 and TRBJ2-5; D not resolved. This CDR3 has 14 residues. CDR1 and CDR2 (germline): MNHNS, SASEGT. Trimming left V 4 bases short and J 8 bases short, with 17 bases between. For the CDR3, the DNA is TGTGCCAGCAGTGCTTCGCCGAACCCCCCAACCCAGTACTTC. As protein: CASSASPNPPTQYF.